This TCR beta chain was found in a study of blood T cell repertoires in COVID-19. Study overall: The analysed material was cDNA or gDNA that came from T cells, B-cell-depleted T cells, or PBMCs.

Original processing methods: The assay estimated nucleated cells by amplifying reference gene primers. Assay: immunoSEQ multiplex PCR; the TCRdb copy retains only in-frame clones and omits some. V, J and clone size are those of that table, while D and trimming were read from the DNA. The table lists roughly 260,000 clones, 87% of them singletons, with about 2.2% in the top ten. This clone was detected once. The sample was peripheral blood. The receptor was derived from a woman between 50 and 59 years old who had recovered from COVID-19.

DNA for the CDR3: TGCGCCAGCAGAGGGACAGGGGGCATTTCGGATTCACCCCTCCACTTT. Protein: CASRGTGGISDSPLHF. This chain uses TRBV4-3 with TRBJ1-6, with TRBD1 identical over 12 bases. Germline V gives CDR1 LGHNA, CDR2 YSLEER. V trimming: 6 bases; J trimming: 8 bases; junction bases outside the gene matches: 8. This CDR3 is 16 amino acids long.